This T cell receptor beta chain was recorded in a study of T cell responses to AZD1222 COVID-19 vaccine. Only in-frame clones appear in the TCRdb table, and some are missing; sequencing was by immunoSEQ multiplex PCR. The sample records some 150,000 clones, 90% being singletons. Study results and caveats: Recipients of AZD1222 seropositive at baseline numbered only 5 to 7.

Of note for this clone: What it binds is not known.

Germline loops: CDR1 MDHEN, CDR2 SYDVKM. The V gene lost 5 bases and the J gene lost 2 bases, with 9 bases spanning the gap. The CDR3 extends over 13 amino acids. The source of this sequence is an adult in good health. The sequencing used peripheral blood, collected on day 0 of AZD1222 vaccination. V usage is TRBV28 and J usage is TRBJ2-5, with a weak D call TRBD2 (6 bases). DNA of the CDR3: TGTGCCAGCAGTACCCGGGAGCAAGAGACCCAGTACTTC. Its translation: CASSTREQETQYF.